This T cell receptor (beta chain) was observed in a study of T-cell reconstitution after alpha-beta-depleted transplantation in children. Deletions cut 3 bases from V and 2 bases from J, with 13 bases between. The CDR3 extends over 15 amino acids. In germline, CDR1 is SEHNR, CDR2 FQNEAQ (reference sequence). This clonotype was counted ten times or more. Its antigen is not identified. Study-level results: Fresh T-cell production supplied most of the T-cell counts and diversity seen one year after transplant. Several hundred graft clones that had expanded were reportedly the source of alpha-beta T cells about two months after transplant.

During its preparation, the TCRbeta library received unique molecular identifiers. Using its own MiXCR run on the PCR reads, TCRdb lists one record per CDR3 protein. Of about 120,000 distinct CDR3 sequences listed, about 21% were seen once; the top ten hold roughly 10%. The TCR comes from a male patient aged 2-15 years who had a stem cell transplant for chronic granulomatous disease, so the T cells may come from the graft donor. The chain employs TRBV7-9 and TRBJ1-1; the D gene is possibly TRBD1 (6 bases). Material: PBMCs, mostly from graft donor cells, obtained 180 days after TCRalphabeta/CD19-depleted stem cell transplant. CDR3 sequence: CASSFFGQPNTEAFF. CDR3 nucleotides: TGTGCCAGCAGCTTTTTCGGACAGCCTAACACTGAAGCTTTCTTT.